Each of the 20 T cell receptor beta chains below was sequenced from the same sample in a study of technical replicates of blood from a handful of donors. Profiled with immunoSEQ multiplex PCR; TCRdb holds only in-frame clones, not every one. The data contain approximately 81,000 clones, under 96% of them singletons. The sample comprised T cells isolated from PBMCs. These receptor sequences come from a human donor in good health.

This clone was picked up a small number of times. The CDR3: CASSVQGQGYTF. The CDR3 coding sequence is TGCGCCAGCAGTGTGCAGGGACAAGGCTACACCTTC. This chain uses TRBV10-2 with TRBJ1-2, with D possibly matching TRBD1 (6 bases). Germline loops: CDR1 WSHSY, CDR2 SAAADI. Deletions cut 4 bases from V and 8 bases from J, with 11 bases between. There are 12 residues in the CDR3.

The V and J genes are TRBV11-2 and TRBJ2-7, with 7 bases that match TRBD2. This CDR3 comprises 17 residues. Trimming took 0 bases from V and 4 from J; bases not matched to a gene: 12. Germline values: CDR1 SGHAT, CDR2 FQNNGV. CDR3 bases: TGTGCCAGCAGCTTAGAGCTGGGTGGCGGGAGTCAGTACGAGCAGTACTTC. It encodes CASSLELGGGSQYEQYF.

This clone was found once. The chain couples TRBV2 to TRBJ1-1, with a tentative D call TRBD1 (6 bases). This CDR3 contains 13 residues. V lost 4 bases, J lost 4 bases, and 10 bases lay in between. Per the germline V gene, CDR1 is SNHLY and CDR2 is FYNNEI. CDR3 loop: CASSVEGGTEAFF. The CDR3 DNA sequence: TGTGCCAGCAGTGTCGAAGGGGGCACTGAAGCTTTCTTT.

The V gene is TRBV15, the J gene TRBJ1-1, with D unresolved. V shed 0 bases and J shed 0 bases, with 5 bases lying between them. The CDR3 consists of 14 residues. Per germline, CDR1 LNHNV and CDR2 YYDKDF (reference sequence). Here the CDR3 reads CATSRDLMNTEAFF. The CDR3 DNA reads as TGTGCCACCAGCAGAGATCTAATGAACACTGAAGCTTTCTTT.

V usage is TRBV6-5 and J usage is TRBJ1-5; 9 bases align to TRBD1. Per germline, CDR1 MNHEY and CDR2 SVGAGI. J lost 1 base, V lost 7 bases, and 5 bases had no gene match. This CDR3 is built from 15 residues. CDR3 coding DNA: TGTGCCAGCAAGGACAGGGGCCGGAGCAATCAGCCCCAGCATTTT. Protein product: CASKDRGRSNQPQHF.

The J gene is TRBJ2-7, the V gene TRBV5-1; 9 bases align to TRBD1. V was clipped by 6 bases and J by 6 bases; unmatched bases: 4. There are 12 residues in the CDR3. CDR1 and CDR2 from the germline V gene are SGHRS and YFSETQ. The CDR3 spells CASNQQGAEQYF. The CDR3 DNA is TGCGCCAGCAACCAACAGGGGGCCGAGCAGTACTTC.

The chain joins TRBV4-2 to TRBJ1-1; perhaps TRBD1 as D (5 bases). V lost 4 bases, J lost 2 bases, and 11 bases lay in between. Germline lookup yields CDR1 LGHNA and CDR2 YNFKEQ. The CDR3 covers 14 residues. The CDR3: CASSLTTVNTEAFF. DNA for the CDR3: TGTGCCAGCAGCCTAACGACAGTTAACACTGAAGCTTTCTTT.

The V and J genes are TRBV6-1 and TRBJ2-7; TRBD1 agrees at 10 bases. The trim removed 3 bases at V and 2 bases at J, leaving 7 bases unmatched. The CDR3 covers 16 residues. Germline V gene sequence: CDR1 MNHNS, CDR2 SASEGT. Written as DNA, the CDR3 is TGTGCCAGCAGTGATCGGGACAGGGGAAACACCTACGAGCAGTACTTC. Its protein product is CASSDRDRGNTYEQYF.

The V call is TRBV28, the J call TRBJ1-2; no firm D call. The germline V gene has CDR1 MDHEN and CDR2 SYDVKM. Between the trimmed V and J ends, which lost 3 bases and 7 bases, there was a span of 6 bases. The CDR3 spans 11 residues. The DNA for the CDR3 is TGTGCCAGCAGTTTCCTTAGTGGCTACACCTTC. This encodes CASSFLSGYTF.

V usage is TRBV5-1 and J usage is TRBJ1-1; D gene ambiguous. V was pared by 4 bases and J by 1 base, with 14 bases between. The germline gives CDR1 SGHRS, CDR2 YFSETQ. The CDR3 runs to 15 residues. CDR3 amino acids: CASSPRTGTNTEAFF. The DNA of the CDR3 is TGCGCCAGCAGCCCCCGGACGGGAACGAACACTGAAGCTTTCTTT.

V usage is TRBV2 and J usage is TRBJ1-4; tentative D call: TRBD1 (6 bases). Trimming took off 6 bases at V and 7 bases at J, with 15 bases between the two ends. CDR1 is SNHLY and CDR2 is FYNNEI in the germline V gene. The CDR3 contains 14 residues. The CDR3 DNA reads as TGTGCCAGCAGGAACAGGGCGTCAGGTGAAAAACTGTTTTTT. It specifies CASRNRASGEKLFF.

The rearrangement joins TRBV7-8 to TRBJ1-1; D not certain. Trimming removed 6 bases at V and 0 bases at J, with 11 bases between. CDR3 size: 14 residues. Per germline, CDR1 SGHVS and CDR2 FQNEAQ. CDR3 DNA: TGTGCCAGCAGAACCGGCGGAATGAACACTGAAGCTTTCTTT. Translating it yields CASRTGGMNTEAFF.

CDR3 in amino acids: CASSQGQSLSYNEQFF. For the CDR3, the DNA is TGTGCCAGCAGCCAGGGACAGTCCCTCTCCTACAATGAGCAGTTCTTC. The V and J genes are TRBV9 and TRBJ2-1; 7 bases line up with TRBD1. V shed 4 bases, J shed 0 bases, and the junction held 7 bases outside the gene matches. Per the germline V gene, CDR1 is SGDLS and CDR2 is YYNGEE. This CDR3 is built from 16 residues.

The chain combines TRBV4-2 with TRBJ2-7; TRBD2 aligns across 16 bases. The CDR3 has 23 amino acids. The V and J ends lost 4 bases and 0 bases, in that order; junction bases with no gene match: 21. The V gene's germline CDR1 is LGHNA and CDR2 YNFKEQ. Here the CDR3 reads CASSRNDRGGPGLAGGGSYEQYF. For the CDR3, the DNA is TGTGCCAGCAGCCGCAACGACAGGGGAGGGCCGGGACTAGCGGGAGGGGGCTCCTACGAGCAGTACTTC.

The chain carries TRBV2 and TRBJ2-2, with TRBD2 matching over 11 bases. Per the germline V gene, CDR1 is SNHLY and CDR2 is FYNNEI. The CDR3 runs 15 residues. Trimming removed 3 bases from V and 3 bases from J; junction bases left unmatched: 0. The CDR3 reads CASSEGLADTGELFF. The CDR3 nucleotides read TGTGCCAGCAGTGAGGGACTAGCGGACACCGGGGAGCTGTTTTTT.

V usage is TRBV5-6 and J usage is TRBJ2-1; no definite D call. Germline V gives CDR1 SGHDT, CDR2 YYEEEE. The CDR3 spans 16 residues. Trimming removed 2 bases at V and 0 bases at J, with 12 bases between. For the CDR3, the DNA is TGTGCCAGCAGCTTAGAATTTCCGAGCTCCTACAATGAGCAGTTCTTC. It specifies CASSLEFPSSYNEQFF. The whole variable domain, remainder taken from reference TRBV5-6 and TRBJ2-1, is DAGVTQSPTHLIKTRGQQVTLRCSPKSGHDTVSWYQQALGQGPQFIFQYYEEEERQRGNFPDRFSGHQFPNYSSELNVNALLLGDSALYLCASSLEFPSSYNEQFFGPGTRLTVL.

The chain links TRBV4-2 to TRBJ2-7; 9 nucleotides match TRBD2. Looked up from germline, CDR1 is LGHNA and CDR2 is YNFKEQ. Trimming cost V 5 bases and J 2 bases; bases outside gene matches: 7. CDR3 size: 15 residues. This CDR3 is CASSNLAGTAYEQYF. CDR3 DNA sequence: TGTGCCAGCAGCAATCTAGCGGGGACGGCCTACGAGCAGTACTTC.

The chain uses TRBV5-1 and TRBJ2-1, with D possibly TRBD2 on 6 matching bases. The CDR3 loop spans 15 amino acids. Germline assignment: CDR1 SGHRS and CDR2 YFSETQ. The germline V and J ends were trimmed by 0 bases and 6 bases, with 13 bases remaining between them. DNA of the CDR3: TGCGCCAGCAGCTTGGCCCCCGGGAGTACCAATGAGCAGTTCTTC. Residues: CASSLAPGSTNEQFF.

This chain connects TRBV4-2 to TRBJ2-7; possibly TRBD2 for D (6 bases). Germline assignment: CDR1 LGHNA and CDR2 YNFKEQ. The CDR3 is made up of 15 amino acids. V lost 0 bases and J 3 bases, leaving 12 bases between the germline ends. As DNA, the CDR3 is TGTGCCAGCAGCCAAGATCAACGGGAGATCTACGAGCAGTACTTC. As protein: CASSQDQREIYEQYF.

In DNA form, the CDR3 reads TGTGCCAGCAACCCGTGGGGACAGGGAACCTACGAGCAGTACTTC. This translates into CASNPWGQGTYEQYF. The chain combines TRBV7-2 with TRBJ2-7; TRBD1 aligns across 9 bases. The V segment lost 7 bases and the J segment 2 bases; nucleotides outside the gene matches: 9. Germline V gene lookup returns CDR1 SGHTA and CDR2 FQGNSA. This CDR3 spans 15 amino acids.